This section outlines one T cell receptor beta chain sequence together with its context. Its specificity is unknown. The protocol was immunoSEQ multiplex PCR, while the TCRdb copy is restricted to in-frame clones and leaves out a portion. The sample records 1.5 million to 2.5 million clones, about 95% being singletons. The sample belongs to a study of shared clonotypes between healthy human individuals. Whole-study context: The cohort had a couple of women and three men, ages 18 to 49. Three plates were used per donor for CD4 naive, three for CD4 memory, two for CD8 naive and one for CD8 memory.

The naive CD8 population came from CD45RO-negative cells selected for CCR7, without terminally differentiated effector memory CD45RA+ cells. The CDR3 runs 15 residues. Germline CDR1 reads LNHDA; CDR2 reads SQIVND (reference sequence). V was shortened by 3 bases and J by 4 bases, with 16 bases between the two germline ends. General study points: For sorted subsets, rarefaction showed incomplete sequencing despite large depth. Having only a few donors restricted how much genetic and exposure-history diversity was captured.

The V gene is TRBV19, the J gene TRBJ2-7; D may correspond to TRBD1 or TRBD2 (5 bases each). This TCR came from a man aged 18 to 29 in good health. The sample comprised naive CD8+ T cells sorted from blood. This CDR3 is CASSMESGTRYEQYF. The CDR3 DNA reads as TGTGCCAGTAGTATGGAATCCGGGACCAGGTACGAGCAGTACTTC.